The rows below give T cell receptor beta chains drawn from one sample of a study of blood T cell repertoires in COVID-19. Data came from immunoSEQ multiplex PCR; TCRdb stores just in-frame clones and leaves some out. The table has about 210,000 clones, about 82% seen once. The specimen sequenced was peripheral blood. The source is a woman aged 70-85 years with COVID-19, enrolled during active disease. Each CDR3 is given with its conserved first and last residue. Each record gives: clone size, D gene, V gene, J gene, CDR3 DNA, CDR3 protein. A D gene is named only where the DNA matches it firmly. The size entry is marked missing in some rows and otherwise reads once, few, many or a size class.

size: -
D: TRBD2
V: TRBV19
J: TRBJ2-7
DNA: TGTGCCAGTAGTATAGAGGCTAGCGGACCTTACGAGCAGTACTTC
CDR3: CASSIEASGPYEQYF

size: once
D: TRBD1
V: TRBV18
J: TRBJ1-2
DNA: TGTGCCAGCTCACAAATCCAGGGGGTGGACTATGGCTACACCTTC
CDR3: CASSQIQGVDYGYTF

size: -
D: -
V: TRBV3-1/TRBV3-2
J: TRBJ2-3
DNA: TGTGCCAGCAGCCTCCTGAGGGCGTCAAGCACAGATACGCAGTATTTT
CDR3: CASSLLRASSTDTQYF

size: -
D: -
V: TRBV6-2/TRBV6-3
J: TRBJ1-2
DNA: TGTGCCAGCAGCCCGTCCTGGTGGCGGGGCTACACCTTC
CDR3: CASSPSWWRGYTF

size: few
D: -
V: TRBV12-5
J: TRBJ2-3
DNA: TGTGCTAGTGGTTTAAGGGGGGAGGGCCGTGGAGATACGCAGTATTTT
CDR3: CASGLRGEGRGDTQYF

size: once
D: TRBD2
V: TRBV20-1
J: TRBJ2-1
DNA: TGCAGTGCTAGTCGCCAGTTCGGACTAGCGGGAGAGAGTGAGCAGTTCTTC
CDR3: CSASRQFGLAGESEQFF

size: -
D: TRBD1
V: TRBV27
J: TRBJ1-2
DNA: TGTGCCAGCAGTTTGACAGGGGAGGGACGAACGTTCAACTATGGCTACACCTTC
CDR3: CASSLTGEGRTFNYGYTF

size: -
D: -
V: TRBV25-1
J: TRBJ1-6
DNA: TGTGCCAGCAGTGAGGAGGGACCTTTGGGCAATTCACCCCTCCACTTT
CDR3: CASSEEGPLGNSPLHF

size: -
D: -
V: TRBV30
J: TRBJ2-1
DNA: TGTGCCTGGAACTTGGGGGGAGGCTCACCCCAGTTCTTC
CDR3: CAWNLGGGSPQFF

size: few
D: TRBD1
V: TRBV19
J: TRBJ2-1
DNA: TGTGCCAGTACCACCCCGGGACAGGGATCTAATGAGCAGTTCTTC
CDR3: CASTTPGQGSNEQFF

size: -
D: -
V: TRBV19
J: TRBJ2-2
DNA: TGTGCCAGTAGTATAGGGACTTTTAACACCGGGGAGCTGTTTTTT
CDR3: CASSIGTFNTGELFF

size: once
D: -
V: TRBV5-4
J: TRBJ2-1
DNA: TGTGCCAGCAGCTTGTCGACAGGACCCAACAATGAGCAGTTCTTC
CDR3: CASSLSTGPNNEQFF

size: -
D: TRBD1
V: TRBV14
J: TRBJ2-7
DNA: TGTGCCAGCAGCCGCTCGGGACAGGGGACCTACGAGCAGTACTTC
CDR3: CASSRSGQGTYEQYF

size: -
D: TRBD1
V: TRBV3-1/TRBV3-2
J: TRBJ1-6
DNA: TGTGCCAGCAGCTCCACAGGGGAGACCTATAATTCACCCCTCCACTTT
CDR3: CASSSTGETYNSPLHF

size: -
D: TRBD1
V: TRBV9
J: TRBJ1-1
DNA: TGTGCCAGCAGCGACCCCGGGACAGGGTTTGACACTGAAGCTTTCTTT
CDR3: CASSDPGTGFDTEAFF

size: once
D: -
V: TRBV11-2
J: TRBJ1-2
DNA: TGTGCCAGCAGCTTAGGACAGGCGGATGGCTACACCTTC
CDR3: CASSLGQADGYTF

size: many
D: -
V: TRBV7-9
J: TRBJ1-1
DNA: TGTGCCAGCAGCTTAGTAAGCGGGAGCTCCAAGGAGAGGCACACTGAAGCTTTCTTT
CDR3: CASSLVSGSSKERHTEAFF

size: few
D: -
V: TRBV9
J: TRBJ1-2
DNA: TGTGCCAGCAGCGTAGCAGGGGCTAGCTATGGCTACACCTTC
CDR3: CASSVAGASYGYTF

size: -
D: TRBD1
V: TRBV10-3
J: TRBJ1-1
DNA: TGTGCCATCAAAGGGACAGCGAACACTGAAGCTTTCTTT
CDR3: CAIKGTANTEAFF

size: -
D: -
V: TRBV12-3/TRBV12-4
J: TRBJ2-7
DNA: TGTGCCAGCAGTTTTGACTATGGTTACGAGCAGTACTTC
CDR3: CASSFDYGYEQYF

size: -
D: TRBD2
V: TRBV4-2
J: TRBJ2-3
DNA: TGTGCCAGCAGCCAAGAGTCTCTAGCGGGAGTCCCCTATTACACAGATACGCAGTATTTT
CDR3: CASSQESLAGVPYYTDTQYF

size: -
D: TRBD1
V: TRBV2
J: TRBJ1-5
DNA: TGTGCCAGCAGTCCTCCGGGACAGCATAGCAATCAGCCCCAGCATTTT
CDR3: CASSPPGQHSNQPQHF

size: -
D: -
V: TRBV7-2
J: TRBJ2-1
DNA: TGTGCCAGCAGCTTAGGGCGGCAGAGCTCCTACAATGAGCAGTTCTTC
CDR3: CASSLGRQSSYNEQFF